This T cell receptor beta chain was recorded in a study of T cell responses to AZD1222 COVID-19 vaccine. The CDR3 is 14 amino acids. V was shortened by 0 bases and J by 1 base, with 6 bases between the two germline ends. Germline V CDR1 and CDR2: MNHEY, SVGAGI. Only in-frame clones appear in the TCRdb table, and some are missing; sequencing was by immunoSEQ multiplex PCR. The sample carries some 140,000 clones, more than 85% recorded once. The sample holds a few counts of this clone. The chain recombines TRBV6-5 with TRBJ1-1; D remains unclear. Sequencing used peripheral blood, obtained on day 0 of AZD1222 vaccination. The source is an adult in good health. CDR3 loop: CASSYSTRNTEAFF. The DNA for the CDR3 is TGTGCCAGCAGTTACTCGACCAGGAACACTGAAGCTTTCTTT.